The rows below give T cell receptor beta chains drawn from one sample of a study of early T cells in non-severe SARS-CoV-2 infection. TCRdb re-called the 5' RACE reads through MiXCR, storing one row per CDR3 protein. The data hold around 40,000 distinct CDR3 sequences, with roughly 10% observed a single time. Sequencing was done on a sample of whole blood. These receptors came from an adult who was a healthcare worker with PCR-confirmed SARS-CoV-2 infection or an uninfected control (not recorded which). The CDR3 runs from the conserved cysteine through the conserved F or W. The order of the fields is CDR3 protein, CDR3 DNA, clone size, D gene, V gene, J gene. The D gene is left open where the match is weak. The size of a clone is reported for some rows only, either as once, few or many, or as a class for expanded clones.

CASSATAGQGYQETQYF,TGTGCCAGCAGCGCAACCGCGGGACAGGGGTACCAAGAGACCCAGTACTTC,NA,TRBD1,TRBV9,TRBJ2-5
CAISESSGAGQPQHF,TGTGCCATCAGTGAGTCGTCTGGGGCAGGGCAGCCCCAGCATTTT,NA,NA,TRBV10-3,TRBJ1-5
CASSEAAGGGELFF,TGTGCCAGCAGTGAAGCGGCAGGGGGAGGGGAGCTGTTTTTT,many,TRBD1,TRBV2,TRBJ2-2
CASSVSSGSLTGELFF,TGTGCCAGTAGCGTTTCTAGCGGGAGTCTCACCGGGGAGCTGTTTTTT,many,TRBD2,TRBV19,TRBJ2-2
CSANNRGVQFDEQFF,TGCAGTGCTAATAACAGGGGCGTACAATTCGATGAGCAGTTCTTC,NA,TRBD1,TRBV20-1,TRBJ2-1
CASSFDSIVAEQFF,TGTGCCAGCAGCTTCGACTCCATAGTGGCTGAGCAGTTCTTC,many,NA,TRBV7-9,TRBJ2-1
CASSPRGSYNEQFF,TGTGCCAGCAGCCCTCGGGGCTCCTACAATGAGCAGTTCTTC,many,NA,TRBV6-2/TRBV6-3,TRBJ2-1
CASSLTTSSYEQYF,TGCGCCAGCAGCTTGACGACCAGCAGCTACGAGCAGTACTTC,NA,NA,TRBV5-1,TRBJ2-7
CASSLVATHEQYF,TGTGCCAGCAGTTTGGTAGCGACCCACGAGCAGTACTTC,NA,NA,TRBV12-3/TRBV12-4,TRBJ2-7
CASSPPILASTDTQYF,TGTGCCAGCTCACCACCGATCCTTGCGAGCACAGATACGCAGTATTTT,many,NA,TRBV18,TRBJ2-3
CSAEGQAYNEQFF,TGCAGCGCCGAGGGACAAGCGTACAATGAGCAGTTCTTC,NA,NA,TRBV29-1,TRBJ2-1
CASSRSGRGNEQFF,TGCGCCAGCAGCCGAAGCGGGAGGGGGAATGAGCAGTTCTTC,many,TRBD2,TRBV5-1,TRBJ2-1
CASTGVGYQETQYF,TGTGCCAGTACCGGCGTAGGCTACCAAGAGACCCAGTACTTC,many,NA,TRBV19,TRBJ2-5
CASSKNFRRYTF,TGTGCCAGCAGCAAAAACTTCCGGCGCTACACCTTC,few,NA,TRBV21-1,TRBJ1-2
CASSMTSGSLTDTQYF,TGTGCCAGCAGCATGACTAGCGGGAGTTTGACAGATACGCAGTATTTT,many,TRBD2,TRBV5-5,TRBJ2-3
CASSLYAAEGNQPQHF,TGTGCCAGCAGTTTATATGCCGCCGAAGGCAATCAGCCCCAGCATTTT,many,NA,TRBV28,TRBJ1-5
CASSRTQEHNEQFF,TGTGCCAGCAGCCGCACTCAGGAGCACAATGAGCAGTTCTTC,many,NA,TRBV7-9,TRBJ2-1
CASRQPPGSGYTF,TGTGCCAGCAGACAGCCACCGGGGTCTGGCTACACCTTC,few,NA,TRBV6-5,TRBJ1-2
CASSLDRANIQYF,TGTGCCAGCAGTTTAGACAGGGCAAACATTCAGTACTTC,many,TRBD1,TRBV28,TRBJ2-4
CASSDTGFTYEQYF,TGTGCCAGCAGTGATACAGGGTTTACCTACGAGCAGTACTTC,few,NA,TRBV28,TRBJ2-7
CASNPGGQPNEKLFF,TGTGCCAGCAACCCCGGGGGACAGCCGAATGAAAAACTGTTTTTT,few,TRBD1,TRBV11-2,TRBJ1-4
CASSSISVGGANSPLHF,TGTGCCAGCAGCTCCATTTCGGTTGGGGGCGCGAATTCACCCCTCCACTTT,few,NA,TRBV7-8,TRBJ1-6
CASSYSRGLDTSNSPLHF,TGTGCCAGCAGTTACTCGAGGGGATTGGACACCTCGAATTCACCCCTCCATTTT,many,NA,TRBV6-6,TRBJ1-6
CASIGQAPRTEAFF,TGTGCCAGCATCGGACAGGCCCCGCGAACTGAAGCTTTCTTT,many,TRBD1,TRBV6-1,TRBJ1-1